Detailed here is one T cell receptor beta chain. No antigen is known for it. This may come from a read error, since a much larger clone is one base off. This specimen belongs to a study of post-analysis software for immune sequencing data. Overall study findings and caveats: Controls' normalized Chao1 diversity significantly exceeded that of multiple sclerosis patients.

Carried by the TCR beta cDNA libraries were unique molecular identifiers. Each sample of about 0.95 to 10 million input T cells yielded about 500,000 cDNA molecules, so each molecule approximated one T cell. A single record per CDR3 protein comes from TCRdb applying MiXCR to the PCR reads. The profile shows roughly 700,000 distinct CDR3 sequences, roughly 29% of them singletons. The sequence came from a girl between 10 and 17 years old with multiple sclerosis. The sample was blood.

In DNA, the CDR3 is TGTGCCACCAAACGGACAGGGGGCTCCTACGAGCAGTACTTC. Protein sequence: CATKRTGGSYEQYF. The chain recombines TRBV28 with TRBJ2-7; 10 nucleotides align to TRBD1. Trimming cost V 10 bases and J 0 bases; bases outside gene matches: 6. In germline, CDR1 is MDHEN, CDR2 SYDVKM. The length of the CDR3 is 14 residues. Full variable domain (outside the CDR3, taken from reference TRBV28 and TRBJ2-7): DVKVTQSSRYLVKRTGEKVFLECVQDMDHENMFWYRQDPGLGLRLIYFSYDVKMKEKGDIPEGYSVSREKKERFSLILESASTNQTSMYLCATKRTGGSYEQYFGPGTRLTVT.